These T cell receptor beta chains were read from a single sample in a study of CD8 T cells in Susac syndrome. TCRdb called the immunoSEQ multiplex PCR reads again in MiXCR, with one record for every CDR3 protein. The table includes about 180,000 distinct CDR3 sequences, 90% to 97% detected once. The sample taken for sequencing was CD4+ T cells from PBMCs. The receptors were gathered from a human donor with multiple sclerosis. Both conserved end residues are part of each CDR3. D genes are given only for firm matches. The size field is filled for only some rows; it gives once, few, many or a size class.

>.|14|.|TRBJ2-6|TRBV28
CASSWRSGANVLTF
>TRBD2|15|.|TRBJ2-5|TRBV30
CASSVGTSGGETQYF
>.|12|few|TRBJ1-1|TRBV20-1
CSAPLWDTEAFF
>.|13|few|TRBJ1-5|TRBV30
CAWAGWGNQPQHF
>.|16|.|TRBJ1-1|TRBV29-1
CSVATKVTLMNTEAFF
>.|13|.|TRBJ2-3|TRBV5-6
CASSSGGSDTQYF
>TRBD2|15|.|TRBJ2-3|TRBV30
CAWSVRPSGGDTQYF
>.|13|.|TRBJ2-3|TRBV2
CASSIRAPDTQYF
>.|15|.|TRBJ1-2|TRBV5-4
CASRPSGAPGYGYTF
>.|15|.|TRBJ2-4|TRBV20-1
CSASLVGTAKNIQYF
>.|14|.|TRBJ1-1|TRBV29-1
CSVFLGAVGTEAFF
>TRBD2|12|.|TRBJ2-3|TRBV29-1
CSTRTSSDTQYF
>.|16|.|TRBJ2-7|TRBV3-1
CASSQASMVPAYEQYF
>TRBD2|17|.|TRBJ2-3|TRBV4-2
CASSQVSSGGGSDTQYF
>.|15|.|TRBJ2-5|TRBV20-1
CSAKGDLRSQETQYF
>.|14|few|TRBJ2-7|TRBV9
CASSVVGSSYEQYF
>.|15|once|TRBJ2-5|TRBV9
CASSLRGEEGETQYF
>.|11|once|TRBJ1-2|TRBV20-1
CSANSGYGYTF
>TRBD1|16|.|TRBJ1-2|TRBV7-9
CASSSLRGRGDYGYTF
>.|13|.|TRBJ1-1|TRBV3-1
CASSPRGGAQSFF
>TRBD2|14|.|TRBJ2-3|TRBV20-1
CSAWILAGSDTQYF
>.|15|.|TRBJ2-1|TRBV30
CAWSADRTTIKGQFF
>TRBD1|15|once|TRBJ2-5|TRBV9
CASSAAHRGLETQYF
>.|11|.|TRBJ1-4|TRBV29-1
CSVGDSLKLFF
>.|18|.|TRBJ2-1|TRBV15
CATSRDALGGVPYNEQFF
>TRBD2|16|.|TRBJ2-2|TRBV28
CASFGRGGPGTGELFF
>.|13|.|TRBJ1-1|TRBV29-1
CSGKGRVDTEAFF
>.|15|.|TRBJ2-3|TRBV7-8
CASSLQGIGTDTQYF
>.|13|once|TRBJ2-2|TRBV4-1
CASSRLETGELFF
>.|13|.|TRBJ2-7|TRBV12-3/TRBV12-4
CASSLWGGHEQYF
>.|14|.|TRBJ2-3|TRBV5-1
CASRTEPSTDTQYF
>TRBD1|16|.|TRBJ1-6|TRBV4-1
CASSLFPSGGDSPLHF
>.|14|.|TRBJ1-1|TRBV4-2
CASSQDLGDTEAFF
>.|13|.|TRBJ2-5|TRBV6-1
CASSGQYQETQYF
>TRBD2|17|.|TRBJ2-1|TRBV28
CASSPSGGVAPYNEQFF
>TRBD2|13|.|TRBJ2-5|TRBV20-1
CSKSGGLQETQYF
>TRBD1|12|once|TRBJ1-1|TRBV30
CAWRGQGVRAFF
>.|15|.|TRBJ2-1|TRBV5-1
CASSPGEGAYNEQFF
>TRBD1|15|.|TRBJ2-7|TRBV7-9
CASSLGQGNNHEQYF
>TRBD2|14|.|TRBJ2-5|TRBV20-1
CSAPGLAGKETQYF
>TRBD1|13|.|TRBJ1-5|TRBV20-1
CSAPGQGGQPQHF
>.|11|few|TRBJ1-2|TRBV25-1
CASSEYGGYTF
>.|14|.|TRBJ2-7|TRBV4-3
CASSQGAPGAEQYF
>TRBD1|15|.|TRBJ2-5|TRBV7-8
CASSLVGQGVETQYF
>TRBD1|17|.|TRBJ2-7|TRBV11-2
CASSPISRDRASYEQYF
>TRBD1|16|.|TRBJ2-5|TRBV3-1
CASSQGGTGGVETQYF
>.|16|.|TRBJ2-2|TRBV3-1
CASSPGRGGGVGELFF
>.|15|.|TRBJ2-5|TRBV19
CASSVSKGAGETQYF
>.|13|.|TRBJ1-1|TRBV29-1
CSATTTMNTEAFF
>TRBD1|13|.|TRBJ1-5|TRBV2
CASREDRDQPQHF
>.|15|.|TRBJ1-4|TRBV29-1
CSVETGIGTNEKLFF
>.|11|.|TRBJ2-7|TRBV7-8
CASRSTALQYF
>TRBD1|19|.|TRBJ2-5|TRBV5-1
CASSLVPGPGQGEKETQYF